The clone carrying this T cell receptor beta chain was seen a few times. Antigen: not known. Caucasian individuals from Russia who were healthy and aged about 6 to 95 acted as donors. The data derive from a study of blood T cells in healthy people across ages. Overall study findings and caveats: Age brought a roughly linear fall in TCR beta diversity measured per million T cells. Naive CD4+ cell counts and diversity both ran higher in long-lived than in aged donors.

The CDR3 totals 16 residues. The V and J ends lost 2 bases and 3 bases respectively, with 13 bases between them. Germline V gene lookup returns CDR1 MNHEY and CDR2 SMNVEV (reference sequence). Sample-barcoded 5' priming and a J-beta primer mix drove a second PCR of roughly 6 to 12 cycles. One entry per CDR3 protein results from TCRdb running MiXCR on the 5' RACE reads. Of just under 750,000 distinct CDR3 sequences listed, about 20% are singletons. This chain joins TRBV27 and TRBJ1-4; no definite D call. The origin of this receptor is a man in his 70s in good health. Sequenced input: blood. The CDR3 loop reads CASSLAPGMANEKLFF. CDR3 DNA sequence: TGTGCCAGCAGTTTAGCCCCTGGGATGGCTAATGAAAAACTGTTTTTT.